The source of this TCR beta chain is a study of beta chain features in type 1 diabetes. Study-wide background: Patients shared similar age, gender and cell yields with healthy donors. Points from the study as a whole: Compared with healthy donors, patients appeared to share more similar naive, central memory and regulatory TCRB repertoires. Across all four CD4+ subsets, people with type 1 diabetes showed modestly shorter TCRB CDR3s.

Expressed TCRB transcripts were sequenced because the entire RNA isolate underwent reverse transcription. Using immunoSEQ multiplex PCR, the repertoire was profiled, and TCRdb retains in-frame clones only, with some absent. Here the sample spans hundreds of thousands of clones, around an eighth being singletons. In this sample, this clone turned up a few times. Antigen specificity is unknown. Using CD45RO/CCR7/CD25/CD127/CD95/CD27, CD4+ naive, central memory, regulatory and stem cell-like memory cells were sorted. V lost 4 bases and J 3 bases, leaving 11 bases between the germline ends. Germline CDR1 is SEHNR and CDR2 is FQNEAQ (reference sequence). The CDR3 length is 14 residues.

The receptor's source is a man in his late teens or twenties with type 1 diabetes. This rearrangement joins TRBV7-9 to TRBJ2-3, with D possibly being TRBD1 (5 bases). The sequenced material came from naive CD4+ T cells from blood. The CDR3, as DNA: TGTGCCAGCAGCTGGGGCTCCATAACAGATACGCAGTATTTT. Translating it yields CASSWGSITDTQYF.